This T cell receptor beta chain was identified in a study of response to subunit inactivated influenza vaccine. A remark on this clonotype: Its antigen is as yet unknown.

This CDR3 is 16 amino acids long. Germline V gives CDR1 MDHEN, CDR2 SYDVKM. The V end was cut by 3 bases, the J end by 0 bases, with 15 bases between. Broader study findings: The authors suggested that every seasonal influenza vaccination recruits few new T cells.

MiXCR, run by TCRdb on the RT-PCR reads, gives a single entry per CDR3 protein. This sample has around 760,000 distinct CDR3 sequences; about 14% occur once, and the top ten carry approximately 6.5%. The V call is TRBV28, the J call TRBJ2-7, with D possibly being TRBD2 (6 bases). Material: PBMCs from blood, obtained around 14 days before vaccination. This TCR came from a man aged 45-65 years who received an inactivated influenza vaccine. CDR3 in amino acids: CASSFSPGLSSYEQYF. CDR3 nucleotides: TGTGCCAGCAGTTTCTCTCCGGGACTTAGCTCCTACGAGCAGTACTTC.